Presented here are 2 T cell receptor beta chains from one specimen sequenced in a study of CD8+ T cells in alopecia areata. Sequencing relied on a cDNA template that was reverse transcribed from extracted RNA. Here immunoSEQ multiplex PCR was the method, and the copy in TCRdb shows in-frame clones only, minus some. The sample consists of 200,000 to 250,000 clones, more than 55% of them appearing once. Material for sequencing was CD8+ T cells sorted from blood. Receptor source: a human donor in good health.

This chain joins TRBV5-6 and TRBJ2-6, with D unresolved. Germline V lookup: CDR1 SGHDT, CDR2 YYEEEE. The ends were cut back, 1 base at V and 0 bases at J, with 14 bases in the middle. CDR3 length: 18 amino acids. The chain's CDR3 is CASSLFRFSVSGANVLTF. The CDR3 DNA is TGTGCCAGCAGCTTGTTTCGGTTTTCCGTCTCTGGGGCCAACGTCCTGACTTTC. The variable domain in full, with the rest retrieved from reference TRBV5-6 and TRBJ2-6, is DAGVTQSPTHLIKTRGQQVTLRCSPKSGHDTVSWYQQALGQGPQFIFQYYEEEERQRGNFPDRFSGHQFPNYSSELNVNALLLGDSALYLCASSLFRFSVSGANVLTFGAGSRLTVL.

V gene TRBV7-2 combines with J gene TRBJ2-5; D uncertain. Germline CDR1 and CDR2: SGHTA and FQGNSA. This CDR3 comprises 15 residues. V was trimmed by 5 bases and J by 1 base, leaving 14 bases between them. The CDR3 bases are TGTGCCAGCAGCGAAAAACTGCTACCCCAAGAGACCCAGTACTTC. This translates into CASSEKLLPQETQYF.